This T cell receptor (beta chain) derives from a study of cytomegalovirus exposure and HLA in healthy donors. Study findings and constraints: In a later analysis, TCR beta V- and J-gene trimming was associated with a missense DCLRE1C variant. Later on, an analysis tied 15,000 to 20,000 TCR beta sequences to HLA alleles at 0.05 false discovery rate. About 90% or about 30% of the time was how often most TCR beta V segments were productive, according to an earlier analysis.

A note on this clone: Its antigen remains unknown.

V shed 8 bases and J shed 3 bases, with 13 bases lying between them. There are 13 residues in the CDR3. Germline V gene data show CDR1 as MNHEY and CDR2 as SVGAGI. PCR was performed using 60 Vbeta and 13 Jbeta primers. Method: immunoSEQ multiplex PCR; TCRdb's copy keeps in-frame clones and lacks some. The sample has over 100,000 clones, roughly 80% seen once. The V and J genes are TRBV6-5 and TRBJ1-2, with D possibly TRBD1 on 6 matching bases. The clonotype comes from a man aged 25 to 45 in good health and CMV-seropositive. The sample taken for sequencing was PBMCs. The CDR3 spells CASGPRGDYGYTF. CDR3 DNA: TGTGCCAGCGGACCCAGGGGAGACTATGGCTACACCTTC.